The sequence of this T cell receptor (beta chain) was determined in a study of blood T cell repertoires in COVID-19. Libraries were prepared by immunoSEQ multiplex PCR; TCRdb keeps only in-frame clonotypes and omits some of them. The data contain 100,000 to 150,000 clones, 80% to 90% of them singletons. J lost 5 bases, V lost 1 base, and 6 bases had no gene match. The CDR3 consists of 15 residues. CDR1 and CDR2 (germline): SGHAT, FQNNGV. This clone was counted only a few times. The sample taken for sequencing was peripheral blood. This rearrangement joins TRBV11-2 to TRBJ2-5; 8 nucleotides align to TRBD1. The TCR sequence derives from a man aged 45 to 65 with active or convalescent COVID-19. Written as DNA, the CDR3 is TGTGCCAGCAGCTTAGGCCAGGGGGCATGGGAGACCCAGTACTTC. It specifies CASSLGQGAWETQYF.